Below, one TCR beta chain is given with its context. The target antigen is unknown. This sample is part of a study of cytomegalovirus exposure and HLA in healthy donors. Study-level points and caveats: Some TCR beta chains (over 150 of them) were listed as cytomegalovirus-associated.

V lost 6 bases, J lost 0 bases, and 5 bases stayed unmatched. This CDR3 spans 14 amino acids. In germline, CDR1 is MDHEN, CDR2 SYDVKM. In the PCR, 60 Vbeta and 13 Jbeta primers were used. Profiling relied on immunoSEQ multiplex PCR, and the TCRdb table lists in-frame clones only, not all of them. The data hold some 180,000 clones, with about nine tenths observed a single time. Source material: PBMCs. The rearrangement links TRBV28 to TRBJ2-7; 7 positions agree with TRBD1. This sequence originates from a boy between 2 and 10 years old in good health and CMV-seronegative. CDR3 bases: TGTGCCAGCAGAGACAGGGTTCCCTCCTACGAGCAGTACTTC. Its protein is CASRDRVPSYEQYF.